This T cell receptor (beta chain) was sequenced in a study of blood T cell repertoires in COVID-19. Produced via immunoSEQ multiplex PCR; TCRdb's table is partial and in-frame only. The table shows tens of thousands of clones, with about nine tenths occurring only once. The CDR3 extends over 10 amino acids. CDR1 is DFQATT, CDR2 SNEGSKA, per germline (reference sequence). The V gene end was trimmed by 5 bases and the J gene end by 11 bases; junction bases not matched to a gene: 4. This rearrangement joins TRBV20-1 to TRBJ1-1; 8 bases match TRBD1. The receptor's source is a woman in her forties or fifties with active or convalescent COVID-19. The sample was peripheral blood. CDR3 nucleotide sequence: TGCAGTGCTCACAACAGGGGGGCTTTCTTT. Translation gives CSAHNRGAFF.